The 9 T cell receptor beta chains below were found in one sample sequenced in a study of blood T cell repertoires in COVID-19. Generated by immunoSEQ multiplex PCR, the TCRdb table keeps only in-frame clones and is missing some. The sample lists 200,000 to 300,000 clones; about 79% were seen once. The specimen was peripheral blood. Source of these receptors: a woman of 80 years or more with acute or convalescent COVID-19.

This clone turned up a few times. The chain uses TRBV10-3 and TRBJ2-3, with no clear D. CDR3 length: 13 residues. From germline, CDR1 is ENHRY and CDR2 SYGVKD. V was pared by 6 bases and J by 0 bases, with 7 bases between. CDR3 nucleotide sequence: TGTGCCATCAGACCGACTAGCACAGATACGCAGTATTTT. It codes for CAIRPTSTDTQYF.

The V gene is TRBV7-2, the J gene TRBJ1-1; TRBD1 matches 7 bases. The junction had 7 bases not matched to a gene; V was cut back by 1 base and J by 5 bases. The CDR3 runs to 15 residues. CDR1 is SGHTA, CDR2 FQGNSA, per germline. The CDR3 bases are TGTGCCAGCAGCTTAGGAGGGGCAGGGGGGACTGAAGCTTTCTTT. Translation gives CASSLGGAGGTEAFF.

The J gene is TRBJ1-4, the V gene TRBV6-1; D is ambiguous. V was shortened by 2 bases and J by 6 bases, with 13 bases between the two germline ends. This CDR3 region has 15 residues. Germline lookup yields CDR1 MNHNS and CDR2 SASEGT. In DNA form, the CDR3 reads TGTGCCAGCAGTGAAAAATCTCGGGGTGATGAAAAACTGTTTTTT. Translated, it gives CASSEKSRGDEKLFF.

CDR3 residues: CASSKGGTGMGDEQYF. The CDR3 nucleotides are TGTGCCAGCAGCAAAGGAGGGACAGGAATGGGGGACGAGCAGTACTTC. This chain uses TRBV21-1 with TRBJ2-7; the listed D gene, TRBD1, was not tested against the DNA. TRBV21-1 has pseudogene status. The CDR3 contains 16 residues.

The CDR3 sequence: CASSFAETQYF. The CDR3, as DNA: TGTGCCAGCAGCTTTGCGGAGACCCAGTACTTC. The J gene is TRBJ2-5, the V gene TRBV11-2; D gene uncertain. The germline CDR1 and CDR2 sequences are SGHAT and FQNNGV. V shed 3 bases and J shed 5 bases, with 4 bases lying between them. The CDR3 extends over 11 amino acids.

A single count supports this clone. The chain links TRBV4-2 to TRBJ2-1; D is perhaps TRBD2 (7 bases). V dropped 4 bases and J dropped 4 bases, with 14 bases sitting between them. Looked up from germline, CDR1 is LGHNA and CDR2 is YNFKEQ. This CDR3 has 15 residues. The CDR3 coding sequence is TGTGCCAGCAGCCCCCCGAGGGGGGGTTACAATGAGCAGTTCTTC. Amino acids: CASSPPRGGYNEQFF.

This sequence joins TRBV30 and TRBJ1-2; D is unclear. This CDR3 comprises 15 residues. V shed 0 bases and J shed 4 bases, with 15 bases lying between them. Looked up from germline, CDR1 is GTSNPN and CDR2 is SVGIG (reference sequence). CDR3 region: CAWSVRQQVSYGYTF. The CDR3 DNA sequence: TGTGCCTGGAGTGTGAGGCAGCAAGTCAGCTATGGCTACACCTTC.

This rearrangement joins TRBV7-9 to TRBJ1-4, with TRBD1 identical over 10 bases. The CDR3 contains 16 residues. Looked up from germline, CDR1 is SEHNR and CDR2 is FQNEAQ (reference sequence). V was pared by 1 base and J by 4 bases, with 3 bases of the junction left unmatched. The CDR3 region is CASSLGDRGYNEKLFF. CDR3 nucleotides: TGTGCCAGCAGCTTAGGGGACAGGGGTTATAATGAAAAACTGTTTTTT. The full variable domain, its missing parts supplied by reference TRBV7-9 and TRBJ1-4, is DTGVSQNPRHKITKRGQNVTFRCDPISEHNRLYWYRQTLGQGPEFLTYFQNEAQLEKSRLLSDRFSAERPKGSFSTLEIQRTEQGDSAMYLCASSLGDRGYNEKLFFGSGTQLSVL.

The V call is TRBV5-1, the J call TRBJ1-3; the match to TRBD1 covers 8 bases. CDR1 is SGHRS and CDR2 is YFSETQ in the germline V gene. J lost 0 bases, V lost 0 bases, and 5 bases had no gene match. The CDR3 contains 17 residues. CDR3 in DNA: TGCGCCAGCAGCTTGGACAGGGGGGCGAGCTCTGGAAACACCATATATTTT. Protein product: CASSLDRGASSGNTIYF.